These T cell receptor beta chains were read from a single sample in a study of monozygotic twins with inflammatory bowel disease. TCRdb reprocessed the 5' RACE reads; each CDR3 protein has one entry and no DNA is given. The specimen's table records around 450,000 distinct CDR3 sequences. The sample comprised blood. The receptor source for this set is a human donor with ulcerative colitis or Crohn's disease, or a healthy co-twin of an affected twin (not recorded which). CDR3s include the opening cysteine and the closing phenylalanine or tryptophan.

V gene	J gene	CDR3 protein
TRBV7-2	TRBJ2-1	CASSLDRLVYFF
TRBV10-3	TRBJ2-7	CAISAKAGATYEQYF
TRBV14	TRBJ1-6	CASSPGISSYNSPLHF
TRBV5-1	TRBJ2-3	CASSSLTDRDTQYF
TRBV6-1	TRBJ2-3	CASSEALGSTDTQYF
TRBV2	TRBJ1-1	CASNRLMNTEAFF
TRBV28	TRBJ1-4	CASSFDRGQIEKLFF
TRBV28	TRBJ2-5	CASSYRGDQYF
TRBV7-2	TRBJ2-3	CASSLGLAGEIITDTQYF
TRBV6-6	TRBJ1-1	CASSTSGGTEAFF
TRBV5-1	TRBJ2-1	CASREGLSGETYNEQFF
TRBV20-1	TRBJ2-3	CSAGLAGVDTDTQYF
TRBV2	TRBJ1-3	CASRAGAPSGNTIYF